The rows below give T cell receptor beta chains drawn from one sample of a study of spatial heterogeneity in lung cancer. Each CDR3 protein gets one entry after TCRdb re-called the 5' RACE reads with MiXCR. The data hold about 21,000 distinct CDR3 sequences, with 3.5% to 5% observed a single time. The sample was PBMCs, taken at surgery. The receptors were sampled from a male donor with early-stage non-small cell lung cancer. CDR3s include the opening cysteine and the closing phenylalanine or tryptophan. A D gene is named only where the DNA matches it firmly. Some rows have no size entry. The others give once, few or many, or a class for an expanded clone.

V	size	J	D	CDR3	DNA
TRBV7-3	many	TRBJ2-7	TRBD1	CASSLQGQGSYEQYF	TGTGCCAGCAGCCTACAGGGACAGGGCTCCTACGAGCAGTACTTC
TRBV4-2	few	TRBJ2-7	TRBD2	CASSQAKTSGSSEQYF	TGTGCCAGCAGCCAAGCTAAGACTAGCGGGAGTTCCGAGCAGTACTTC
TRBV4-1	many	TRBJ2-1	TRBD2	CASSPTTSAYNEQFF	TGCGCCAGCAGCCCTACGACTAGCGCGTACAATGAGCAGTTCTTC
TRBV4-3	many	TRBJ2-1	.	CASSQDILLNEQFF	TGCGCCAGCAGCCAAGATATTCTTCTCAATGAGCAGTTCTTC
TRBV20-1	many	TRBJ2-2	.	CSARASGTTGELFF	TGCAGTGCTAGAGCCAGCGGTACCACCGGGGAGCTGTTTTTT
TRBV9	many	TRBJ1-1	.	CASTHTLTEAFF	TGTGCCAGCACCCACACCCTTACTGAAGCTTTCTTT
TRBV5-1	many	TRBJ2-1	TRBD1	CASSSGQGASHEQFF	TGCGCCAGCAGCTCGGGACAGGGGGCGTCCCATGAGCAGTTCTTC
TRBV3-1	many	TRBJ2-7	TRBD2	CASSELAGGPYEQYF	TGTGCCAGCAGTGAACTAGCGGGAGGGCCCTACGAGCAGTACTTC
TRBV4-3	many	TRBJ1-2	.	CASSQDERTNPNYGYTF	TGCGCCAGCAGCCAAGATGAAAGAACCAACCCTAACTATGGCTACACCTTC
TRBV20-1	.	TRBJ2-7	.	CSASPVDSSYEQYF	TGCAGTGCTAGCCCTGTCGACAGTAGCTACGAGCAGTACTTC
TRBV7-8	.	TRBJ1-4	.	CASSLRGSSATNEKLFF	TGTGCCAGCAGCTTACGGGGATCATCTGCAACTAATGAAAAACTGTTTTTT
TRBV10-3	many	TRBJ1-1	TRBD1	CAISKPDRANTEAFF	TGTGCCATCAGTAAACCTGACAGGGCGAACACTGAAGCTTTCTTT
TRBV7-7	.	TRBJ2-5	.	CASSRGAWETQYF	TGTGCTAGTTCTCGGGGGGCCTGGGAGACCCAGTACTTC
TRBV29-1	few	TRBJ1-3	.	CSARGGAGNTIYF	TGCAGCGCCCGTGGAGGGGCTGGAAACACCATATATTTT
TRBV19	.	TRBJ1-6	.	CASSIGGGGNSPLHF	TGTGCCAGTAGTATAGGCGGAGGGGGAAATTCACCCCTCCACTTT
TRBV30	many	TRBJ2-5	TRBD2	CAWSRTSGGALKQETQYF	TGTGCCTGGTCTCGGACTAGCGGGGGGGCCCTAAAACAAGAGACCCAGTACTTC
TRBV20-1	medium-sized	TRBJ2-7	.	CSASGSFYEQYF	TGCAGTGCTAGCGGGAGTTTCTACGAGCAGTACTTC
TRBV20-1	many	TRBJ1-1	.	CSASGGAGAFF	TGCAGTGCTAGTGGTGGGGCGGGCGCTTTCTTT
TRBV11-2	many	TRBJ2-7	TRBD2	CASSLTGRAAEQYF	TGTGCCAGCAGCTTAACGGGGAGGGCCGCCGAGCAGTACTTC
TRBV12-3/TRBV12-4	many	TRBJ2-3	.	CASSRSGTTDTQYF	TGTGCCAGCAGCCGATCCGGGACCACAGATACGCAGTATTTT
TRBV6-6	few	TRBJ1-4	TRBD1	CASNLGQGSEKLFF	TGTGCCAGCAATCTCGGACAGGGAAGTGAAAAACTGTTTTTT
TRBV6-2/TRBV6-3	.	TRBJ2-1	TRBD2	CASSAVGLAPLGQFF	TGTGCCAGCAGTGCCGTGGGACTAGCCCCCTTAGGGCAGTTCTTC
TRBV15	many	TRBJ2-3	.	CATSGSGTTDTQYF	TGTGCCACCAGCGGGTCCGGGACAACGGATACGCAGTATTTT
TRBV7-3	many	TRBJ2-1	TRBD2	CASSKSGGSTEQFF	TGTGCCAGCAGCAAAAGCGGGGGCTCGACTGAGCAGTTCTTC
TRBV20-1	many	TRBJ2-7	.	CSARMLAGTYEQYF	TGCAGTGCTAGGATGCTAGCCGGTACCTACGAGCAGTACTTC
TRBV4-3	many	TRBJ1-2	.	CASSQTGTVSYGYTF	TGCGCCAGCAGCCAAACCGGGACTGTTTCCTATGGCTACACCTTC
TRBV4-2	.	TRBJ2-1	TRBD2	CASSQVSAGGSYNEQFF	TGTGCCAGCAGCCAAGTTAGTGCGGGAGGCTCCTACAATGAGCAGTTCTTC
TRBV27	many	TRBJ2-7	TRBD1	CASSLSGQGGTYEQYF	TGTGCCAGCAGTTTATCCGGACAGGGGGGTACCTACGAGCAGTACTTC
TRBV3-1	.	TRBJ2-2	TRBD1	CASRRTGGGTGELFF	TGTGCCAGCAGGAGGACAGGGGGCGGGACCGGGGAGCTGTTTTTT
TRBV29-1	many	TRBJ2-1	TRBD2	CSVEGGSSYNEQFF	TGCAGCGTTGAGGGAGGGAGCTCCTACAATGAGCAGTTCTTC
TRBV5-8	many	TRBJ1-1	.	CASSSKVGTEAFF	TGTGCCAGCAGCTCAAAGGTAGGAACTGAAGCTTTCTTT
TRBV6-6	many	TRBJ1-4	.	CASSSSGTAGEKLFF	TGTGCCAGCAGTTCATCCGGGACGGCGGGAGAAAAACTGTTTTTT
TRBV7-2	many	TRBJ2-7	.	CASSLSYEQYF	TGTGCCAGCAGCTTATCCTACGAGCAGTACTTC
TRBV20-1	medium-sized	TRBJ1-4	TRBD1	CSARRTGPSKDEKLFF	TGCAGTGCTAGGAGGACAGGGCCATCGAAGGATGAAAAACTGTTTTTT